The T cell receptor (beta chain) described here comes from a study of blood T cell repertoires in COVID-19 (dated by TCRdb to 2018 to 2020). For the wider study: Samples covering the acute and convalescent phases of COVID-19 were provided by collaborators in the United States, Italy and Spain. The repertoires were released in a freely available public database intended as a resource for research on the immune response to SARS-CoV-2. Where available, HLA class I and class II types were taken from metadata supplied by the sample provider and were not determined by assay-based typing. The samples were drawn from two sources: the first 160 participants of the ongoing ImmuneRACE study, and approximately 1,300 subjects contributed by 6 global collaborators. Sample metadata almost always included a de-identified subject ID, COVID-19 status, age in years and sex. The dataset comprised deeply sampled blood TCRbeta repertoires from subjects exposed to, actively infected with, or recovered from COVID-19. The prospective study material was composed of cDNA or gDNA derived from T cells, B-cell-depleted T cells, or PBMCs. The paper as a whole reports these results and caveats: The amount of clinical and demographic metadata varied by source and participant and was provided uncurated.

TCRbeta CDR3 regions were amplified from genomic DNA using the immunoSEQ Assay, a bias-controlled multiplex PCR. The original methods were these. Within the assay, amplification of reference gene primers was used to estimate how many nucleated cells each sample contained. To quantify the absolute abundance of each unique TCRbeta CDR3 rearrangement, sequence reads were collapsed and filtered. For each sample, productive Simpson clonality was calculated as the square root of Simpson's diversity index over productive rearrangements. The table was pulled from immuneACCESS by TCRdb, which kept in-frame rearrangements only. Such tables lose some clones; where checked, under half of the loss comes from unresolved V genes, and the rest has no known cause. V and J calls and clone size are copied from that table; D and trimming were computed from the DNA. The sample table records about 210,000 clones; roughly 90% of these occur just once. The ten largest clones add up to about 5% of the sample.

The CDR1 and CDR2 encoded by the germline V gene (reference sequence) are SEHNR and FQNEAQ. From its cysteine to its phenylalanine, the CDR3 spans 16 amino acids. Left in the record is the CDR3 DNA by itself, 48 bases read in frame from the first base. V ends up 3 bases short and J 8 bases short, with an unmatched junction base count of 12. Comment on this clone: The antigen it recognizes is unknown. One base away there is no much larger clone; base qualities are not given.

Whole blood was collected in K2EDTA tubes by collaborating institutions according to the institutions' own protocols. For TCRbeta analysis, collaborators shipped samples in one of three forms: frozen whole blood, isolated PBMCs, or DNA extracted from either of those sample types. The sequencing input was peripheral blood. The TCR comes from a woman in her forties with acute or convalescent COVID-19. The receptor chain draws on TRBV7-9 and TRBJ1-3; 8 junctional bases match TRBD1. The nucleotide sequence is TGTGCCAGCAGCTTGGGACAGGAGATGAGAGGGGACACCATATATTTT. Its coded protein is CASSLGQEMRGDTIYF.